This TCR beta chain derives from a study of beta chain features in type 1 diabetes. Study-wide findings and caveats: PCR, the amplification step, might favor shorter templates, equally in patients and controls. Shortening that was moderate but significant affected the TCRB CDR3s of Type 1 diabetes patients in all four CD4+ subsets.

This clone showed up just a few times. Its antigen is currently unknown. Investigators reverse transcribed all isolated RNA, so they sequenced expressed TCRB transcripts. This table comes from immunoSEQ multiplex PCR, and its TCRdb copy is limited to in-frame clones, with some not included. The sample holds about 640,000 clones; around 12% are singletons and the top ten take approximately 0.11%. CDR3 size: 16 residues. The V gene's germline CDR1 is LGHNA and CDR2 YSLEER. J was trimmed by 5 bases and V by 4 bases; bases with no gene match: 12. Cells sorted by CD45RO/CCR7/CD25/CD127/CD95/CD27 comprised CD4+ naive, central memory, regulatory and stem cell-like memory cells.

What was sequenced was naive CD4+ T cells from blood. J is TRBJ1-2 and V is TRBV4-3; 8 nucleotides line up with TRBD1. This clonotype was obtained from a man aged 30 to 45 with type 1 diabetes. DNA for the CDR3: TGCGCCAGCAGCCGAGATTTGACAGGGGAGGGATATGGCTACACCTTC. This sequence encodes CASSRDLTGEGYGYTF.